This T cell receptor (beta chain) was identified during a study of blood T cell repertoires in COVID-19. In the original processing: Estimation of nucleated cell counts was performed using reference gene primer amplification. Only in-frame clones appear in the TCRdb table, and some are missing; sequencing was by immunoSEQ multiplex PCR. V and J calls plus clone size are reproduced from that table; the DNA served to infer D and trimming. This repertoire shows some 340,000 clones, around 83% found once; its top ten account for about 4.9%. This clone was seen once. CDR3 size: 14 residues. V dropped 6 bases and J dropped 4; count of bases not matched to a gene: 6. Germline CDR1 and CDR2: MNHEY and SMNVEV (reference sequence).

The V and J genes are TRBV27 and TRBJ2-3; TRBD2 agrees at 8 bases. This receptor was identified in a woman in her 50s who had recovered from COVID-19. The sequencing sample was made of PBMCs or T cells enriched from blood (not recorded which). The CDR3 loop is CASRRTSSSDTQYF. In nucleotides, the CDR3 is TGTGCCAGCAGGCGGACTAGCTCGTCAGATACGCAGTATTTT.